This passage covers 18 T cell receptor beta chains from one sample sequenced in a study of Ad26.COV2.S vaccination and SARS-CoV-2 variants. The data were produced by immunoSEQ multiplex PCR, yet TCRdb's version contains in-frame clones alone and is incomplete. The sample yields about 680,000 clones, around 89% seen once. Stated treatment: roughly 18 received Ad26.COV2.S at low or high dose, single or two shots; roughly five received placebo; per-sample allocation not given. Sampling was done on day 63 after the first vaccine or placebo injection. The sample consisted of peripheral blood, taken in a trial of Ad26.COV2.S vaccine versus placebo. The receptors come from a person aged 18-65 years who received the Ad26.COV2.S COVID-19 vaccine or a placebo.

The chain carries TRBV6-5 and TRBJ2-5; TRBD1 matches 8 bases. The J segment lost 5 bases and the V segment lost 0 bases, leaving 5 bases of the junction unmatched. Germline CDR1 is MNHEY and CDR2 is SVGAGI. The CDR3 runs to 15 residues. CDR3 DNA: TGTGCCAGCAGTTACTCGGGACAGGCCGGCGAGACCCAGTACTTC. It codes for CASSYSGQAGETQYF.

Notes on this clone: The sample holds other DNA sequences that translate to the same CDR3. The CDR3, as DNA: TGTGCCAGCAGCTTAGGAGGTCAGCCCCAGCATTTT. Amino acids: CASSLGGQPQHF. The gene calls are TRBV7-2 and TRBJ1-5, with D hard to call. Germline V gene sequence: CDR1 SGHTA, CDR2 FQGNSA. This CDR3 has 12 residues. Deletions cut 1 base from V and 6 bases from J, with 4 bases between.

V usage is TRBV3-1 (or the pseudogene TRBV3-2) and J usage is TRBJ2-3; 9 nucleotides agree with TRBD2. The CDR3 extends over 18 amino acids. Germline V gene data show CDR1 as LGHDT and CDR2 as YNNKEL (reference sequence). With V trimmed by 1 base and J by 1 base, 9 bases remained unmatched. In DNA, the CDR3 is TGTGCCAGCAGCCAAGCTGTTCGCGGGGGGGGCGGCACAGATACGCAGTATTTT. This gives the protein CASSQAVRGGGGTDTQYF.

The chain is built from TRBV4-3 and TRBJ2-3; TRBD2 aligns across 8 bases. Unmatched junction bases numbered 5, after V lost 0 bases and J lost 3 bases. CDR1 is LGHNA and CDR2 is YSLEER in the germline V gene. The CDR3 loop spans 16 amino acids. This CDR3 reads CASSQDRGGTTDTQYF. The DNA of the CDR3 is TGCGCCAGCAGCCAAGATCGGGGGGGGACGACAGATACGCAGTATTTT.

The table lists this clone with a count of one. CDR3 sequence reads: CASSLTPQGDGQPQHF. CDR3 coding DNA: TGTGCCAGCAGCTTAACCCCGCAGGGGGACGGTCAGCCCCAGCATTTT. This rearrangement joins TRBV7-6 to TRBJ1-5; 7 positions agree with TRBD1. With V trimmed by 2 bases and J by 6 bases, 10 bases remained unmatched. This CDR3 comprises 16 residues. Germline V gives CDR1 SGHVS, CDR2 FNYEAQ.

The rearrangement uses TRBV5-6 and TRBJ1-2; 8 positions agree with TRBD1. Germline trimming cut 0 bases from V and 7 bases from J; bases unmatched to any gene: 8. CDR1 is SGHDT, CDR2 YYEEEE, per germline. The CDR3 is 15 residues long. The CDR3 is CASSLVLQGAGGYTF. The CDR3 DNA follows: TGTGCCAGCAGCTTGGTGCTCCAGGGGGCCGGTGGCTACACCTTC. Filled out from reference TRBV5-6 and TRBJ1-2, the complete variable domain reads DAGVTQSPTHLIKTRGQQVTLRCSPKSGHDTVSWYQQALGQGPQFIFQYYEEEERQRGNFPDRFSGHQFPNYSSELNVNALLLGDSALYLCASSLVLQGAGGYTFGSGTRLTVV.

The CDR3 DNA sequence: TGTGCCAGCAGCTCCTACGGGGGTGGGCAGGGGAATCAGCCCCAGCATTTT. Translation: CASSSYGGGQGNQPQHF. The V call is TRBV7-6, the J call TRBJ1-5; TRBD1 might be the D (6 bases). Per the germline V gene, CDR1 is SGHVS and CDR2 is FNYEAQ. The CDR3 loop spans 17 amino acids. Trimming removed 4 bases from V and 4 bases from J, with 20 bases in between.

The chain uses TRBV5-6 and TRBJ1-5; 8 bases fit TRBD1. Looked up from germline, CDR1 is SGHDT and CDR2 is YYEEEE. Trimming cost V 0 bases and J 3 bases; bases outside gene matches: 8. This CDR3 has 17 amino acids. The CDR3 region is CASSLAGAGGYNQPQHF. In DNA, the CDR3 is TGTGCCAGCAGCTTGGCCGGGGCAGGGGGCTACAATCAGCCCCAGCATTTT.

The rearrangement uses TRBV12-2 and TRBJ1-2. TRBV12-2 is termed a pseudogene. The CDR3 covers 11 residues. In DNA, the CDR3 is TGTGCAAGTCGACCTGACGGAGGCTACACCTTC. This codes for CASRPDGGYTF.

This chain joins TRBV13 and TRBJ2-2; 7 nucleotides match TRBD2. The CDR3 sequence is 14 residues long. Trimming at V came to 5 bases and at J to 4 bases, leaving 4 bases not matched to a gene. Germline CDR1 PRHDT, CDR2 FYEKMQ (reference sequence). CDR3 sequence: CASSVGEGTGELFF. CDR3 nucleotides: TGTGCCAGCAGCGTGGGGGAGGGCACCGGGGAGCTGTTTTTT.

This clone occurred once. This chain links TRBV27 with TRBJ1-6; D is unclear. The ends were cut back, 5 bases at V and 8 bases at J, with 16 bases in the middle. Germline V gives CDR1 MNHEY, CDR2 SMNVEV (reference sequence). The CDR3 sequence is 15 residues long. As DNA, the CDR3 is TGTGCCAGCAGTCGCTGGAGGCCCAAGGATTCACCCCTCCACTTT. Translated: CASSRWRPKDSPLHF.

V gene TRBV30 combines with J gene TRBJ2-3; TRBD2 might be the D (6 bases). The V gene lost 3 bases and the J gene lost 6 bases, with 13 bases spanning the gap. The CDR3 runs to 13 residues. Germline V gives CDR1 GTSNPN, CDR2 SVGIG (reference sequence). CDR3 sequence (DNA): TGTGCCTGGAGCGATGGAGGGGTGGATACGCAGTATTTT. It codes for CAWSDGGVDTQYF.

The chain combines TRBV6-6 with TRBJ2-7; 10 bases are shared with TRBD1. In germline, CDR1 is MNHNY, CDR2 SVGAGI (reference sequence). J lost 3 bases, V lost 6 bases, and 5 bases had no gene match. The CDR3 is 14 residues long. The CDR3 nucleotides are TGTGCCAGCAGAACGGGACAGGGGCTCTACGAGCAGTACTTC. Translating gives CASRTGQGLYEQYF.

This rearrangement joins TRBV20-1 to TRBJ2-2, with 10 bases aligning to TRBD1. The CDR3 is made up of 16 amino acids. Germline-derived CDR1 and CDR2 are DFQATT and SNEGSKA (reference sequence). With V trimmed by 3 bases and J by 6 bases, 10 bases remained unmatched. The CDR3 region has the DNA TGCAGTGCTAGTGTAACTGGACAGGGGGGTCCCGGGGAGCTGTTTTTT. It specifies CSASVTGQGGPGELFF.

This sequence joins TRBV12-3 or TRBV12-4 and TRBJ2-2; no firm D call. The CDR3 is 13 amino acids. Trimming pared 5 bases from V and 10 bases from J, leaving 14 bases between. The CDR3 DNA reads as TGTGCCAGCAGTGTGGACCCTCTTCAGGAGCTGTTTTTT. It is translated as CASSVDPLQELFF.

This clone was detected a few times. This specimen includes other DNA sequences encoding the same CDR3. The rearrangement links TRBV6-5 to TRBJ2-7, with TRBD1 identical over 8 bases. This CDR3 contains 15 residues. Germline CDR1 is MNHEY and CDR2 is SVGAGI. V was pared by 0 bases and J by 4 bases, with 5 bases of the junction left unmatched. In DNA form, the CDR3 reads TGTGCCAGCAGTTACTCGGGGCAGGGGGCTTACGAGCAGTACTTC. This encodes CASSYSGQGAYEQYF.

CDR3 in amino acids: CASSITGSKNIQYF. The CDR3 coding sequence is TGTGCCAGTAGTATTACGGGGTCCAAAAACATTCAGTACTTC. The chain carries TRBV19 and TRBJ2-4; possibly TRBD2 for D (5 bases). Trimming removed 3 bases from V and 2 bases from J, with 8 bases in between. The length of the CDR3 is 14 residues. The germline V gene has CDR1 LNHDA and CDR2 SQIVND (reference sequence).

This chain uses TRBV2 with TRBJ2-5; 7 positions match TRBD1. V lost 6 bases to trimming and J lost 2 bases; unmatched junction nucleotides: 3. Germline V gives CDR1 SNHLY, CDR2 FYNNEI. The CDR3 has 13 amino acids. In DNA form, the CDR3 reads TGTGCCAGCAGGAGGGGGCAGCAAGAGACCCAGTACTTC. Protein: CASRRGQQETQYF. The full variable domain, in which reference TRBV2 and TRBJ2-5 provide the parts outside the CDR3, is EPEVTQTPSHQVTQMGQEVILRCVPISNHLYFYWYRQILGQKVEFLVSFYNNEISEKSEIFDDQFSVERPDGSNFTLKIRSTKLEDSAMYFCASRRGQQETQYFGPGTRLLVL.